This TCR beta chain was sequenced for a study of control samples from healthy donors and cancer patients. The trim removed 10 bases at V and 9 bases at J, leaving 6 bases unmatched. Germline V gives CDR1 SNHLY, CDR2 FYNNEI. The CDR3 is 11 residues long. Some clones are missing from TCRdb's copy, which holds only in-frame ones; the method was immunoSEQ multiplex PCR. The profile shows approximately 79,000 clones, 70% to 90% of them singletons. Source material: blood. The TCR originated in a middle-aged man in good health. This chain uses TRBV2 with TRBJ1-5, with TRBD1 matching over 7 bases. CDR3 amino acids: CANRGSGPQHF. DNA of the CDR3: TGTGCCAACAGGGGAAGTGGGCCCCAGCATTTT.